The 24 T cell receptor beta chains below all came from one sample that was sequenced in a study of cytomegalovirus exposure and HLA in healthy donors. Amplification used 60 Vbeta primers and 13 Jbeta primers. Profiling relied on immunoSEQ multiplex PCR, and the TCRdb table lists in-frame clones only, not all of them. The sample lists some 180,000 clones, 65% to 90% occurring once. The sample consisted of PBMCs. All receptors derive from a woman between 50 and 59 years old in good health and CMV-seronegative.

V and J are TRBV1 and TRBJ2-2; the table's TRBD2 call for D was not verified on the DNA. TRBV1 is an annotated pseudogene. The CDR3 contains 16 residues. This CDR3 reads CTSSQEPGWNTGELFF. The CDR3 DNA follows: TGCACCAGCAGCCAAGAACCCGGGTGGAACACCGGGGAGCTGTTTTTT.

This chain uses TRBV7-6 with TRBJ1-1; the match to TRBD1 covers 9 bases. V gave up 2 bases and J gave up 6 bases; unmatched junction bases: 13. Germline V gene data show CDR1 as SGHVS and CDR2 as FNYEAQ. This CDR3 is 17 amino acids long. Here the CDR3 reads CASSLRGAWTGVPEAFF. The CDR3 nucleotides are TGTGCCAGCAGCTTAAGGGGGGCTTGGACAGGGGTCCCTGAAGCTTTCTTT.

The genes are TRBV19 and TRBJ1-2; 8 nucleotides line up with TRBD1. This CDR3 contains 13 residues. Germline loops: CDR1 LNHDA, CDR2 SQIVND (reference sequence). V gave up 7 bases and J gave up 7 bases; unmatched junction bases: 8. CDR3 sequence: CASMRTGYCGYTF. CDR3 bases: TGTGCCAGTATGAGGACAGGGTATTGTGGCTACACCTTC.

The chain couples TRBV7-9 to TRBJ1-4, with 7 bases matching TRBD1. The CDR3 loop spans 14 amino acids. J was trimmed by 5 bases and V by 2 bases; bases with no gene match: 2. Germline V CDR1 and CDR2: SEHNR, FQNEAQ (reference sequence). The DNA for the CDR3 is TGTGCCAGCAGCTTAAGGACAGGAAATGAAAAACTGTTTTTT. Residues: CASSLRTGNEKLFF.

This chain uses TRBV19 with TRBJ1-5; unclear D gene. The length of the CDR3 is 14 residues. V gave up 3 bases and J gave up 4 bases, with 10 bases separating them. The germline gives CDR1 LNHDA, CDR2 SQIVND (reference sequence). The CDR3 DNA reads as TGTGCCAGTAGTATTTCGGGAGGTAATCAGCCCCAGCATTTT. It yields the protein CASSISGGNQPQHF.

This clone was observed a single time. The V gene is TRBV28, the J gene TRBJ2-7; D is undetermined. Trimming removed 8 bases at V and 3 bases at J, with 5 bases between. The CDR3 spans 10 residues. Germline V CDR1 and CDR2: MDHEN, SYDVKM. CDR3 region: CASGLYEQYF. In nucleotides, the CDR3 is TGTGCCAGCGGCCTCTACGAGCAGTACTTC.

The chain has TRBV6-5 and TRBJ2-2; the D gene is possibly TRBD1 (5 bases). The CDR3 is made up of 14 amino acids. Trimming pared 7 bases from V and 5 bases from J, leaving 14 bases between. CDR1 is MNHEY, CDR2 SVGAGI, per germline. CDR3 coding DNA: TGTGCCAGCACCCTGGACAAGGTGACCGGGGAGCTGTTTTTT. Translated: CASTLDKVTGELFF.

V and J are TRBV18 and TRBJ2-3, with D perhaps TRBD1 (6 bases). CDR1 is KGHSH and CDR2 is LQKENI in the germline V gene. The V end lost 0 bases, the J end lost 3 bases, and 16 bases lay between the germline ends. CDR3 size: 17 residues. CDR3 loop: CASSPPRQGLGTDTQYF. Here the CDR3 DNA reads TGTGCCAGCTCACCACCGAGGCAGGGGCTAGGGACAGATACGCAGTATTTT.

The genes are TRBV11-2 and TRBJ1-1; 10 positions match TRBD1. From germline, CDR1 is SGHAT and CDR2 FQNNGV. The CDR3 loop spans 14 amino acids. Unmatched junction bases numbered 0, after V lost 4 bases and J lost 1 base. The chain's CDR3 is CASSWDRGNTEAFF. DNA for the CDR3: TGTGCCAGCAGCTGGGACAGGGGGAACACTGAAGCTTTCTTT.

Comment on this clone: At one end the junction does not follow the germline gene, possibly because of a read error. The chain couples TRBV5-4 to TRBJ2-4; 9 bases fit TRBD2. The CDR3 spans 11 residues. Germline values: CDR1 SGHNT, CDR2 YYREEE (reference sequence). The DNA of the CDR3 is TGTGCCAGCAGCGCGGGGGGGGAGAGGCACTTC. This sequence encodes CASSAGGERHF.

V is TRBV6-5 and J is TRBJ1-2; D is possibly TRBD1 (5 bases). The V gene lost 0 bases and the J gene lost 4 bases, with 9 bases spanning the gap. Per the germline V gene, CDR1 is MNHEY and CDR2 is SVGAGI. This CDR3 is 14 amino acids long. The CDR3 loop is CASSYSQGSYGYTF. For the CDR3, the DNA is TGTGCCAGCAGTTACTCTCAGGGCTCCTATGGCTACACCTTC.

The chain has TRBV4-1 and TRBJ2-1; tentative D call: TRBD2 (7 bases). Trimming removed 0 bases at V and 3 bases at J, with 15 bases between. The CDR3 totals 17 residues. Germline CDR1 is MGHRA and CDR2 is YSYEKL. CDR3 sequence reads: CASSQEGGGEIYNEQFF. CDR3 in DNA: TGCGCCAGCAGCCAAGAAGGCGGGGGCGAGATCTACAATGAGCAGTTCTTC.

The gene calls are TRBV27 and TRBJ2-7; 10 bases match TRBD2. This CDR3 is 15 amino acids long. V lost 2 bases and J lost 7; bases outside the gene matches: 8. Germline V gene sequence: CDR1 MNHEY, CDR2 SMNVEV (reference sequence). CDR3 protein: CASSLELAGRTEQYF. The CDR3 bases are TGTGCCAGCAGTTTAGAACTAGCGGGGCGAACAGAGCAGTACTTC.

V is TRBV27 and J is TRBJ2-1, with 8 bases that match TRBD1. This CDR3 contains 17 residues. Germline V gene sequence: CDR1 MNHEY, CDR2 SMNVEV (reference sequence). V lost 1 base, J lost 0 bases, and 5 bases stayed unmatched. This CDR3 reads CASSLFQDRVSYNEQFF. CDR3 nucleotide sequence: TGTGCCAGCAGTTTATTCCAGGACAGGGTCTCCTACAATGAGCAGTTCTTC.

V is TRBV6-1 and J is TRBJ2-1, with D unresolved. V lost 5 bases and J lost 9, with 8 bases in between. The CDR3 contains 11 residues. Looked up from germline, CDR1 is MNHNS and CDR2 is SASEGT. CDR3 nucleotide sequence: TGTGCCAGCAGTCACATTTTTGAGCAGTTCTTC. Amino acid sequence: CASSHIFEQFF.

CDR3 coding DNA: TGTGCCAGCAGTTTAGACAGGGTTGCCTACAATGAGCAGTTCTTC. It encodes CASSLDRVAYNEQFF. The chain recombines TRBV27 with TRBJ2-1; 7 bases map to TRBD1. The germline gives CDR1 MNHEY, CDR2 SMNVEV (reference sequence). This CDR3 is 15 amino acids long. The J segment lost 2 bases and the V segment lost 2 bases, leaving 3 bases of the junction unmatched.

V gene TRBV6-6 combines with J gene TRBJ2-7; TRBD2 matches 8 bases. There are 15 residues in the CDR3. With V trimmed by 5 bases and J by 2 bases, 8 bases remained unmatched. Germline V gene lookup returns CDR1 MNHNY and CDR2 SVGAGI (reference sequence). The CDR3 sequence is CASSHGLAPTYEQYF. The CDR3, as DNA: TGTGCCAGCAGTCATGGACTAGCTCCAACCTACGAGCAGTACTTC.

This chain joins TRBV6-4 and TRBJ2-7, with TRBD2 as a possible D gene (6 bases). Germline V gene lookup returns CDR1 MRHNA and CDR2 SNTAGT. V was pared by 4 bases and J by 3 bases, with 10 bases between. CDR3 size: 13 residues. CDR3 region: CASSGEAGYEQYF. CDR3 nucleotides: TGTGCCAGCAGTGGGGAGGCAGGCTACGAGCAGTACTTC.

The chain employs TRBV29-1 and TRBJ2-7, with 10 bases fitting TRBD2. The CDR3 contains 15 residues. After removal of 6 bases from V and 4 bases from J, the junction contained 12 bases not matched to a gene. Per the germline V gene, CDR1 is SQVTM and CDR2 is ANQGSEA. The CDR3 spells CSVGRGLAGVYEQYF. The CDR3 region has the DNA TGCAGCGTCGGGAGGGGGCTAGCGGGAGTTTACGAGCAGTACTTC.

This clone showed up just once. This chain links TRBV5-1 with TRBJ2-1, with 7 bases fitting TRBD2. Germline V gives CDR1 SGHRS, CDR2 YFSETQ. The CDR3 spans 15 residues. Trimming removed 4 bases from V and 7 bases from J; junction bases left unmatched: 11. The CDR3 region has the DNA TGCGCCAGCAGCCCTAGGGGCGGGAGAGAGAATGAGCAGTTCTTC. This codes for CASSPRGGRENEQFF.

This chain uses TRBV5-4 with TRBJ2-7; a possible D gene is TRBD2 (6 bases). The CDR3 spans 14 residues. V lost 4 bases and J 2 bases, leaving 13 bases between the germline ends. Per the germline V gene, CDR1 is SGHNT and CDR2 is YYREEE (reference sequence). The CDR3 sequence: CASSAGLQAYEQYF. For the CDR3, the DNA is TGTGCCAGCAGCGCGGGACTGCAAGCCTACGAGCAGTACTTC.

V and J are TRBV6-6 and TRBJ2-3; TRBD2 matches 11 bases. This CDR3 has 15 amino acids. Trimming took 5 bases from V and 4 from J; bases not matched to a gene: 5. CDR1 MNHNY and CDR2 SVGAGI come from the germline V gene (reference sequence). CDR3 sequence reads: CASSPGLAAPDTQYF. The DNA of the CDR3 is TGTGCCAGCAGTCCGGGACTAGCGGCTCCAGATACGCAGTATTTT.

The CDR3 reads CASSSGQESYNEQFF. CDR3 bases: TGTGCCAGCTCATCGGGACAGGAGAGCTACAATGAGCAGTTCTTC. This sequence joins TRBV18 and TRBJ2-1; 8 bases align to TRBD1. This CDR3 comprises 15 residues. From germline, CDR1 is KGHSH and CDR2 LQKENI. Trimming removed 5 bases from V and 3 bases from J; junction bases left unmatched: 6. The full variable domain, its missing parts supplied by reference TRBV18 and TRBJ2-1, is NAGVMQNPRHLVRRRGQEARLRCSPMKGHSHVYWYRQLPEEGLKFMVYLQKENIIDESGMPKERFSAEFPKEGPSILRIQQVVRGDSAAYFCASSSGQESYNEQFFGPGTRLTVL.

This clone was recorded a few times. The J gene is TRBJ2-7, the V gene TRBV30; weak D call: TRBD2 (5 bases). V was clipped by 4 bases and J by 7 bases, with 14 bases between them. CDR3 length: 12 residues. The germline gives CDR1 GTSNPN, CDR2 SVGIG (reference sequence). Here the CDR3 reads CAWIGFRGEQYF. The CDR3 DNA follows: TGTGCCTGGATAGGTTTCAGAGGGGAGCAGTACTTC. The complete variable domain, with remaining parts taken from reference TRBV30 and TRBJ2-7, reads SQTIHQWPATLVQPVGSPLSLECTVEGTSNPNLYWYRQAAGRGLQLLFYSVGIGQISSEVPQNLSASRPQDRQFILSSKKLLLSDSGFYLCAWIGFRGEQYFGPGTRLTVT.